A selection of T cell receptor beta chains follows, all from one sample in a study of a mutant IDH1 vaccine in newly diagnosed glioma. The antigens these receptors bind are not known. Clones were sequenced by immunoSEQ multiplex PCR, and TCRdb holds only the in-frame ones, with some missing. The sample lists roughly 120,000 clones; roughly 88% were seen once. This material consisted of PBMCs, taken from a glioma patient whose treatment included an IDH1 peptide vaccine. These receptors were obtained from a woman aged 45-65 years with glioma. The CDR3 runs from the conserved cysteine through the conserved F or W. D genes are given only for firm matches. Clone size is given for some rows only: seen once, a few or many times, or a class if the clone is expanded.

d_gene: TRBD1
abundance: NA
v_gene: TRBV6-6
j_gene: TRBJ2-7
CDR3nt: TGTGCCAGCAGTTGGGGACAGGGGACCTACGAGCAGTACTTC
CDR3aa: CASSWGQGTYEQYF

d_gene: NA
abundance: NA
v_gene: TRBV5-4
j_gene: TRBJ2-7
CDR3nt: TGTGCCAGCAGCTTAGGGAATATCCATTACGAGCAGTACTTC
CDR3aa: CASSLGNIHYEQYF

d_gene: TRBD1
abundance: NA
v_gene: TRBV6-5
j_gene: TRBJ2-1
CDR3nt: TGTGCCACCATTGGAAGGACAGGGGCCGGGTTCTTC
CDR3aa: CATIGRTGAGFF

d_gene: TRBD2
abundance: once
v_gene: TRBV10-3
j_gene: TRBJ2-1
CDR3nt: TGTGCCATCAGTGAGTTGTCTAGCGGATACAATGAGCAGTTCTTC
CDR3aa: CAISELSSGYNEQFF

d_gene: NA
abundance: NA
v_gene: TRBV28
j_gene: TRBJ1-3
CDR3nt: TGTGCCAGCTGCGGGGGCTGGGGAAACACCATATATTTT
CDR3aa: CASCGGWGNTIYF

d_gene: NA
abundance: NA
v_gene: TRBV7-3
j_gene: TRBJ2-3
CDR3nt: TGTGCCAGCAGCTTAAGAAGGGGGCGGGACAGCACAGATACGCAGTATTTT
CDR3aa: CASSLRRGRDSTDTQYF

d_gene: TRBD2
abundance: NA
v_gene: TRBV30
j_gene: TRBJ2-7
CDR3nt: TGTGCCTGGACTAGGGGACTAGGAACCTACGAGCAGTACTTC
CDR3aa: CAWTRGLGTYEQYF

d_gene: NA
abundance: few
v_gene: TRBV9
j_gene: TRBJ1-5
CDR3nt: TGTGCCAGCAGCGCCTCGCTATACCAGCCCCAGCATTTT
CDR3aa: CASSASLYQPQHF

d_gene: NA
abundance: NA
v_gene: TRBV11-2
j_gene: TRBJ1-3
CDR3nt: TGTGCCAGCAGCTTAGAAGATCATAAAGCTGGAAACACCATATATTTT
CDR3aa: CASSLEDHKAGNTIYF

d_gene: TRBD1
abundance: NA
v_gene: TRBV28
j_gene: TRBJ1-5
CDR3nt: TGTGCCAGCAGTTTCCCTTGGACAGGGCCCAATCAGCCCCAGCATTTT
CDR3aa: CASSFPWTGPNQPQHF

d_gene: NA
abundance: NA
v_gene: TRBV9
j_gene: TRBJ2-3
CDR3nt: TGTGCCAGCAGCTCTAGCGTCCATGGAAGCACAGATACGCAGTATTTT
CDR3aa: CASSSSVHGSTDTQYF

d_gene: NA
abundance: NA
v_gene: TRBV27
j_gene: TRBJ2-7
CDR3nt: TGTGCCAGCAGTCCGGGACGGCTATACGAGCAGTACTTC
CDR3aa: CASSPGRLYEQYF

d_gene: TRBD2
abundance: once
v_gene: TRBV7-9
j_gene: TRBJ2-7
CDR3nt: TGTGCCAGCAGCTACCTGGGACTAGCGCAAGCCTACGAGCAGTACTTC
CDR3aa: CASSYLGLAQAYEQYF

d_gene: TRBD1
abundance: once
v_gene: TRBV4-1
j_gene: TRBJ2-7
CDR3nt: TGCGCCAGCAGCCAGATACCGGGACAGAGGGGCGAGCAGTACTTC
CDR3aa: CASSQIPGQRGEQYF

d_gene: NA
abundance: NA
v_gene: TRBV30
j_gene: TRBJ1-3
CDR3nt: TGTGCCTGGAGTGTAACTGGGAACACCATATATTTT
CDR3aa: CAWSVTGNTIYF

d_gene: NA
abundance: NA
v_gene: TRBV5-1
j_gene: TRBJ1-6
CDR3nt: TGCGCCAGCAGCTTGGCCGGGGAGAGAAATTCACCCCTCCACTTT
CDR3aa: CASSLAGERNSPLHF

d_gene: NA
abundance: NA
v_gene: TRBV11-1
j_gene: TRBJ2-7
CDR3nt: TGTGCCAGCAGTTGGGACTTTCTTAGGTCCTACGAGCAGTACTTC
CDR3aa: CASSWDFLRSYEQYF

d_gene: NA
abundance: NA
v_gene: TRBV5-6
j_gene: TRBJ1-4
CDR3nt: TGTGCCAGCAGCCCTGGGGCGGGAGAAAAACTGTTTTTT
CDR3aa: CASSPGAGEKLFF

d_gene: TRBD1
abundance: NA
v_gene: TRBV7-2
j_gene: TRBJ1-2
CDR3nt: TGTGCCAGCAGCTTAGAAGGGGGCGGCGGCTACACCTTC
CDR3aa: CASSLEGGGGYTF

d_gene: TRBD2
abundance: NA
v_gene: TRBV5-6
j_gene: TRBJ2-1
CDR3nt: TGTGCCAGCAGCCTGGGACTAGCGGGGGACAATGAGCAGTTCTTC
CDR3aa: CASSLGLAGDNEQFF

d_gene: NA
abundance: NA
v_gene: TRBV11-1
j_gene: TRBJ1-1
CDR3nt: TGTGCCAGCAGTTTTAAATACGACACTGAAGCTTTCTTT
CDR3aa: CASSFKYDTEAFF

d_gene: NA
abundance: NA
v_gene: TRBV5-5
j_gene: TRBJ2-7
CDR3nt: TGTGCCAGCAGCTTGGGGGGGAGCTCCTACGAGCAGTACTTC
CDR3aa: CASSLGGSSYEQYF

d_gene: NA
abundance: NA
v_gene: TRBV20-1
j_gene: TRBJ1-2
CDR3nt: TGCAGTGCCGGGAGATCCGGGGGCTACACCTTC
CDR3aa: CSAGRSGGYTF

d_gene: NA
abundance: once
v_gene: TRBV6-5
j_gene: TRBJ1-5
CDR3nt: TGTGCCAGCAGCCAAGGAAGGGCCTCCCAGCCCCAGCATTTT
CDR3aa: CASSQGRASQPQHF

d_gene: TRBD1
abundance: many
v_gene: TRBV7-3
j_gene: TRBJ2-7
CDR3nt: TGTGCCAGCAGCTTAGGGAACAGGGGTTCGGGCTACGAGCAGTACTTC
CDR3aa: CASSLGNRGSGYEQYF

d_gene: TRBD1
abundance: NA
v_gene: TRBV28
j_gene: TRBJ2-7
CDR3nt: TGTGCCAGCAGCTTTGAAGGGGGCGGGTACTACGAGCAGTACTTC
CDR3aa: CASSFEGGGYYEQYF

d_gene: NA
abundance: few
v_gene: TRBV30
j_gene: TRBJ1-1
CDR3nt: TGTGCCTGGAGCGGCACTGAAGCTTTCTTT
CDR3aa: CAWSGTEAFF

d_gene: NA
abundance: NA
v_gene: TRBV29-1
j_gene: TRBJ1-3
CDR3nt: TGCAGCGTTGGGGCCCGGGGCTCTGGAAACACCATATATTTT
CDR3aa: CSVGARGSGNTIYF

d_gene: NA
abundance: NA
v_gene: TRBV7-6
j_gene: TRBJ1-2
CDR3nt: TGTGCCAGCAGCCCAGGGGCCGGCTCGGGCTATGGCTACACCTTC
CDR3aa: CASSPGAGSGYGYTF

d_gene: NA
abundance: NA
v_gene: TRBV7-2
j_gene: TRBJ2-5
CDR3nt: TGTGCCAGCAGCCTCGCTCCCCGGGGTGGGGAGACCCAGTACTTC
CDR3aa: CASSLAPRGGETQYF

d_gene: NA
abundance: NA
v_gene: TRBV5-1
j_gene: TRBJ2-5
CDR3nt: TGCGCCAGCAGCACCGGGGATATCCTCCAAGAGACCCAGTACTTC
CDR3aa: CASSTGDILQETQYF

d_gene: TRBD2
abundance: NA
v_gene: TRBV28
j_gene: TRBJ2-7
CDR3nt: TGTGCCAGCAGTCCCCCTAGCGGGAGTTACGAGCAGTACTTC
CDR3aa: CASSPPSGSYEQYF

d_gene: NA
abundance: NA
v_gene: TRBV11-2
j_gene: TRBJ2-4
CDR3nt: TGTGCCAGCAGCTTAGAACATCAGGGAGACATTCAGTACTTC
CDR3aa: CASSLEHQGDIQYF

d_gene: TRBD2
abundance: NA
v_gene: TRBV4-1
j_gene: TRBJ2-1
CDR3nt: TGCGCCAGCAGCCAAGTGGGGACTAGCGGGCAGTTCTTC
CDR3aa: CASSQVGTSGQFF

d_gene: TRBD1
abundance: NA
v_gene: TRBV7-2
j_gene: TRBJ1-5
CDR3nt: TGTGCCAGCAGCACCCACGGACAGGGTATTTTTAGCAATCAGCCCCAGCATTTT
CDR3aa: CASSTHGQGIFSNQPQHF

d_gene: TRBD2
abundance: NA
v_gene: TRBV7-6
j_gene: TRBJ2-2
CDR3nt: TGTGCCAGCAGCTTGTGGACTAGCGGGAGAACCGGGGAGCTGTTTTTT
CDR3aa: CASSLWTSGRTGELFF

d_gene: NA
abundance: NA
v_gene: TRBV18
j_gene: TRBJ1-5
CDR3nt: TGTGCCAGCTCACCATCGTCCCCGGGTCACAATCAGCCCCAGCATTTT
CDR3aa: CASSPSSPGHNQPQHF

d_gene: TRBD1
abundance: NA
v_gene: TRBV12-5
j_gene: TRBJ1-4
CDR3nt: TGTGCTAGTGGTAGTGGACAGGGGAATGAAAAACTGTTTTTT
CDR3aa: CASGSGQGNEKLFF

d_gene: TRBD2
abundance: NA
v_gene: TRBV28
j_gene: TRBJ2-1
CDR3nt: TGTGCCAGCAGTTTAACTAGCGGGAGTCGGAATGAGCAGTTCTTC
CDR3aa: CASSLTSGSRNEQFF

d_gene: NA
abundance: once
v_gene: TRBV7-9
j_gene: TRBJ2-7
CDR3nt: TGTGCCAGCAGCCCCGGGACCTCCTACGAGCAGTACTTC
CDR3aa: CASSPGTSYEQYF

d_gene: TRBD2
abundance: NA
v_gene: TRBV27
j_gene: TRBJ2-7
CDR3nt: TGTGCCAGCAGTTCACGCCCTACTAGCGGGGTACCTCTCTACGAGCAGTACTTC
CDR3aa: CASSSRPTSGVPLYEQYF

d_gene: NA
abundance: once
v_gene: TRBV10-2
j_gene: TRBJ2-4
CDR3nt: TGCGCCAGCACAAAAACCGGGACTCCCAACATTCAGTACTTC
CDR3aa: CASTKTGTPNIQYF

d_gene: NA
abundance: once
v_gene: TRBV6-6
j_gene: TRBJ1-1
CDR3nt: TGTGCCAGCAGTTCCCCCGGGGAGAACACTGAAGCTTTCTTT
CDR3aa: CASSSPGENTEAFF

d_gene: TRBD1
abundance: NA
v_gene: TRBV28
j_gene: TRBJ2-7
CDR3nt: TGTGCCACCGACCGGGACAGGAGGTACGAGCAGTACTTC
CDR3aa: CATDRDRRYEQYF

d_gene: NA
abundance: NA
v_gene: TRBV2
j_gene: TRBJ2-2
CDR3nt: TGTGCCAGCAGCGTTGACAGGATGGCCACCGGGGAGCTGTTTTTT
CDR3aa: CASSVDRMATGELFF

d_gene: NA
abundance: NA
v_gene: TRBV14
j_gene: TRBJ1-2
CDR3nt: TGTGCCAGCAGCCAAACTGGACGCACGATTGGCTACACCTTC
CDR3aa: CASSQTGRTIGYTF

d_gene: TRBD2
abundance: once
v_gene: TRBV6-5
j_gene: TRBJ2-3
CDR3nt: TGTGCCAGCATGAGGGTCGCGGGAGTGGTGGATACGCAGTATTTT
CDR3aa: CASMRVAGVVDTQYF

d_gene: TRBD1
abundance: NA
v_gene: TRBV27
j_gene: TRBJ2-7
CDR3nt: TGTGCCAGCAGTCCCGGGACAGGAATCTTGGGGCAGTACTTC
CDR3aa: CASSPGTGILGQYF